This paragraph covers one T cell receptor beta chain sequence. Its antigen remains unknown. Specimens obtained from alopecia areata patients comprised lesional scalp punch biopsies and peripheral blood. The sample belongs to a study of CD8+ T cells in alopecia areata. Following RNA extraction, reverse transcription yielded cDNA that acted as the sequencing template. Clones were read by immunoSEQ multiplex PCR, and TCRdb kept only the in-frame ones, dropping some. The table shows around 140,000 clones, with roughly 50% occurring only once. CDR1 and CDR2 (germline): SGHRS, YFSETQ. The ends were cut back, 8 bases at V and 5 bases at J, with 10 bases in the middle. The CDR3 extends over 12 amino acids. Study outcomes and limitations: TCRs were shared less clearly across patients than in mice, possibly for HLA-related reasons.

The receptor comes from a human donor with alopecia areata. The chain employs TRBV5-1 and TRBJ2-2; D may be TRBD1 (6 bases). Sequences were derived from CD8+ T cells sorted from blood, sampled at week 0. The CDR3, as DNA: TGCGCCAGTCCAGGGGATACCGGGGAGCTGTTTTTT. This codes for CASPGDTGELFF.